The 30 T cell receptor beta chains listed next were all sequenced from one sample in a study of shared T cell receptors in the human thymus (dated by TCRdb to the early 2020s). The receptor library was made with the immunoSEQ multiplex PCR assay. TCRdb provides this immuneACCESS table in a form limited to in-frame rearrangements. Some clones are lacking; in checked studies, under half of them reflect an unresolved V gene, and why the rest are absent is not known. The sample data list under 850,000 clones, and around 89% of these were observed just once. Clones ranked in the top ten supply 0.0095% to 0.012% of the sample. These data also formed part of another study, on human thymus T cells.

The sample taken for sequencing was thymocytes. The source is a boy younger than two with a congenital heart defect. Donor details come from another sample of the same person, matched by shared clones.

The CDR3 DNA is TGTGCCAGCAGCTTAGAAGGACTAGCGGGAGTCACGGGAGAGACCCAGTACTTC. It specifies CASSLEGLAGVTGETQYF. V is TRBV11-1 and J is TRBJ2-5, with 13 bases that match TRBD2. The ends lost 1 base at V and 4 bases at J; junction bases unmatched: 9. CDR1 is SGHAT, CDR2 FQDESV, per germline (reference sequence). The CDR3 sequence is 18 residues long. Full variable domain (missing parts from reference TRBV11-1 and TRBJ2-5): EAEVAQSPRYKITEKSQAVAFWCDPISGHATLYWYRQILGQGPELLVQFQDESVVDDSQLPKDRFSAERLKGVDSTLKIQPAELGDSAMYLCASSLEGLAGVTGETQYFGPGTRLLVL.

The rearrangement joins TRBV6-4 to TRBJ2-1; 11 nucleotides line up with TRBD2. Germline V gives CDR1 MRHNA, CDR2 SNTAGT. J gave up 11 bases and V 4 bases, and 13 bases lay outside the gene matches. The CDR3 is made up of 16 amino acids. The CDR3 DNA reads TGTGCCAGCAGTGCTTGCTTTAGCGGGAGGGGAGGTAAGCAGTTCTTC. This encodes CASSACFSGRGGKQFF.

The rearrangement uses TRBV10-2 and TRBJ2-7, with D possibly TRBD2 on 6 matching bases. Looked up from germline, CDR1 is WSHSY and CDR2 is SAAADI. The ends were cut back, 4 bases at V and 1 base at J, with 11 bases in the middle. The CDR3 covers 14 residues. The CDR3 sequence is CASSGVAESYEQYF. The CDR3 nucleotides are TGCGCCAGCAGTGGAGTAGCGGAGTCCTACGAGCAGTACTTC.

This chain joins TRBV7-9 and TRBJ1-2, with D possibly TRBD1 on 6 matching bases. This CDR3 spans 12 amino acids. Germline loops: CDR1 SEHNR, CDR2 FQNEAQ (reference sequence). V lost 5 bases and J lost 8, with 12 bases in between. CDR3 DNA sequence: TGTGCCAGCAGCACCTACAGGGACGGCTACACCTTC. Translation gives CASSTYRDGYTF.

CDR3 in amino acids: CASSKGPGQGCGYTF. The CDR3 DNA reads as TGTGCCAGCAGTAAAGGGCCGGGACAGGGATGTGGCTACACCTTC. The V and J genes are TRBV27 and TRBJ1-2; 9 bases are a match to TRBD1. CDR1 and CDR2 (germline): MNHEY, SMNVEV (reference sequence). V dropped 5 bases and J dropped 7; count of bases not matched to a gene: 11. The CDR3 loop spans 15 amino acids.

The chain combines TRBV15 with TRBJ1-5; D ambiguous. The CDR3 totals 17 residues. V was pared by 0 bases and J by 3 bases, with 15 bases between. Per germline, CDR1 LNHNV and CDR2 YYDKDF (reference sequence). The CDR3 DNA sequence: TGTGCCACCAGCAGAGATTCTCCCAGGACTTCCAATCAGCCCCAGCATTTT. It specifies CATSRDSPRTSNQPQHF.

The chain links TRBV5-4 to TRBJ2-1, with 9 bases matching TRBD1. This CDR3 contains 18 residues. V trimming: 4 bases; J trimming: 0 bases; junction bases outside the gene matches: 11. Germline lookup yields CDR1 SGHNT and CDR2 YYREEE (reference sequence). In DNA, the CDR3 is TGTGCCAGCAGCCTCCCGGACAGGGGACAGCGCTCCTACAATGAGCAGTTCTTC. This gives the protein CASSLPDRGQRSYNEQFF.

This rearrangement joins TRBV7-2 to TRBJ2-3; possibly TRBD1 for D (6 bases). The CDR3 extends over 16 amino acids. CDR1 and CDR2 from the germline V gene are SGHTA and FQGNSA. Trimming took 5 bases from V and 1 from J, leaving 16 bases between them. The CDR3 DNA reads TGTGCCAGCAGCCCCGAGGCCCAGGGGCGCACAGATACGCAGTATTTT. Translating it yields CASSPEAQGRTDTQYF.

The chain combines TRBV7-9 with TRBJ2-3; TRBD1 matches at 7 bases. V shed 2 bases and J 0 bases; nucleotides not matched to a gene: 8. Germline CDR1 and CDR2: SEHNR and FQNEAQ (reference sequence). This CDR3 region has 17 residues. CDR3 amino acids: CASSLKGTVSSTDTQYF. CDR3 DNA: TGTGCCAGCAGCTTAAAGGGGACAGTCTCTAGCACAGATACGCAGTATTTT.

This clone was seen just once. J is TRBJ1-5 and V is TRBV6-5; 8 bases are shared with TRBD1. V trimming: 6 bases; J trimming: 5 bases; junction bases outside the gene matches: 6. The germline gives CDR1 MNHEY, CDR2 SVGAGI. This CDR3 region has 14 residues. The DNA for the CDR3 is TGTGCCAGCAGCGGGGACAGGATCGATCAGCCCCAGCATTTT. Translation gives CASSGDRIDQPQHF.

The chain links TRBV7-2 to TRBJ2-1; 14 bases fit TRBD2. The ends lost 5 bases at V and 4 bases at J; junction bases unmatched: 7. There are 17 residues in the CDR3. The germline gives CDR1 SGHTA, CDR2 FQGNSA. The CDR3 DNA sequence: TGTGCCAGCAGCCCCGGGACTAGCGGGAGCGGTTACAATGAGCAGTTCTTC. This codes for CASSPGTSGSGYNEQFF.

J is TRBJ2-7 and V is TRBV5-4; 12 positions match TRBD2. CDR3 length: 16 amino acids. Looked up from germline, CDR1 is SGHNT and CDR2 is YYREEE (reference sequence). The V segment lost 4 bases and the J segment 1 base; nucleotides outside the gene matches: 6. DNA of the CDR3: TGTGCCAGCAGCCGCCGGACTAGCGGGAAGTCCTACGAGCAGTACTTC. Its protein product is CASSRRTSGKSYEQYF.

This clone was detected once. The chain uses TRBV10-3 and TRBJ2-2; 7 bases fit TRBD2. From germline, CDR1 is ENHRY and CDR2 SYGVKD. The CDR3 has 14 residues. J was trimmed by 4 bases and V by 6 bases; bases with no gene match: 5. CDR3 protein: CAISRGSGTGELFF. CDR3 in DNA: TGTGCCATCAGCCGCGGGAGTGGCACCGGGGAGCTGTTTTTT.

CDR3 coding DNA: TGTGCCAGCAGCAGTCTTACGGCCCGGGCTGAAGCTTTCTTT. Translated: CASSSLTARAEAFF. The V and J genes are TRBV2 and TRBJ1-1, with unresolved D. V was trimmed by 6 bases and J by 6 bases, leaving 17 bases between them. This CDR3 is 14 amino acids long. From germline, CDR1 is SNHLY and CDR2 FYNNEI.

J is TRBJ1-2 and V is TRBV27; 8 positions agree with TRBD1. The V gene end was trimmed by 6 bases and the J gene end by 2 bases; junction bases not matched to a gene: 8. The germline CDR1 and CDR2 sequences are MNHEY and SMNVEV (reference sequence). This CDR3 spans 15 amino acids. The CDR3 nucleotides read TGTGCCAGCAGCCCGCGCGGACAGGGAAACTATGGCTACACCTTC. Translating gives CASSPRGQGNYGYTF.

The gene calls are TRBV7-2 and TRBJ2-1, with TRBD1 as a possible D gene (5 bases). The CDR3 sequence is 14 residues long. V lost 1 base and J lost 4, with 8 bases in between. Per the germline V gene, CDR1 is SGHTA and CDR2 is FQGNSA. The CDR3 loop reads CASSLVPGYNEQFF. The CDR3 DNA sequence: TGTGCCAGCAGCTTAGTACCAGGGTACAATGAGCAGTTCTTC.

The V gene is TRBV29-1, the J gene TRBJ2-1, with a possible D match to TRBD2 (5 bases). Germline CDR1 reads SQVTM; CDR2 reads ANQGSEA. V gave up 7 bases and J gave up 6 bases, with 16 bases separating them. The CDR3 extends over 13 amino acids. This chain's CDR3 is CSGLGGGGNEQFF. The CDR3, as DNA: TGCAGCGGCTTGGGCGGAGGAGGCAATGAGCAGTTCTTC.

The V and J genes are TRBV21-1 and TRBJ1-1; TRBD1, as called in the table, went unchecked against the DNA. TRBV21-1 is listed as a pseudogene. The CDR3 extends over 15 amino acids. In DNA form, the CDR3 reads TGTGCCAGCAGCAAATGGGCATGCGCGAACACTGAAGCTTTCTTT. This sequence encodes CASSKWACANTEAFF.

The genes are TRBV7-6 and TRBJ2-7; D possibly corresponds to TRBD2 (6 bases). V gave up 1 base and J gave up 0 bases, with 16 bases separating them. From germline, CDR1 is SGHVS and CDR2 FNYEAQ. The CDR3 has 17 residues. As DNA, the CDR3 is TGTGCCAGCAGCTTAGGCCTGGAGGGGCGGTACTCCTACGAGCAGTACTTC. It codes for CASSLGLEGRYSYEQYF.

The V gene is TRBV9, the J gene TRBJ2-6, with a tentative D call TRBD2 (6 bases). V lost 4 bases and J lost 2, with 16 bases in between. CDR3 length: 17 amino acids. Looked up from germline, CDR1 is SGDLS and CDR2 is YYNGEE. The CDR3: CASSFTVGGPGANVLTF. The CDR3, as DNA: TGTGCCAGCAGCTTCACGGTTGGAGGGCCTGGGGCCAACGTCCTGACTTTC.

This rearrangement joins TRBV7-2 to TRBJ2-5; D unclear. V lost 1 base, J lost 5 bases, and 14 bases lay in between. This CDR3 has 15 residues. Germline V lookup: CDR1 SGHTA, CDR2 FQGNSA. The CDR3 bases are TGTGCCAGCAGCTTAGAACGAGAGGAGAAGGAGACCCAGTACTTC. It specifies CASSLEREEKETQYF.

The J gene is TRBJ2-1, the V gene TRBV5-4; 7 bases align to TRBD2. The CDR3 length is 14 residues. Germline CDR1 SGHNT, CDR2 YYREEE (reference sequence). Trimming cost V 0 bases and J 5 bases; bases outside gene matches: 2. CDR3 nucleotides: TGTGCCAGCAGCTTGGTTCTAGCGGACAATGAGCAGTTCTTC. This codes for CASSLVLADNEQFF.

The chain combines TRBV9 with TRBJ2-7, with a possible D match to TRBD2 (7 bases). Per the germline V gene, CDR1 is SGDLS and CDR2 is YYNGEE. V was trimmed by 0 bases and J by 6 bases, leaving 22 bases between them. The CDR3 is made up of 17 amino acids. This CDR3 reads CASSVASGGLAVPEQYF. As DNA, the CDR3 is TGTGCCAGCAGCGTAGCCTCCGGGGGCCTAGCGGTCCCCGAGCAGTACTTC.

The gene calls are TRBV2 and TRBJ2-2; tentatively, D is TRBD2 (6 bases). V lost 8 bases and J 4 bases, leaving 17 bases between the germline ends. This CDR3 spans 15 amino acids. CDR1 is SNHLY and CDR2 is FYNNEI in the germline V gene. The CDR3 sequence: CASLERRATTGELFF. The CDR3 DNA is TGTGCCAGCCTGGAGAGGAGGGCGACCACCGGGGAGCTGTTTTTT.

J is TRBJ2-1 and V is TRBV4-3; 11 bases fit TRBD2. J gave up 0 bases and V 4 bases, and 11 bases lay outside the gene matches. CDR3 length: 19 residues. Germline V gives CDR1 LGHNA, CDR2 YSLEER. The CDR3 region is CASSPEVAGGASSYNEQFF. The DNA of the CDR3 is TGCGCCAGCAGCCCAGAGGTAGCGGGAGGGGCAAGCTCCTACAATGAGCAGTTCTTC.

The chain uses TRBV10-1 and TRBJ2-3; 11 positions agree with TRBD2. The CDR3 is made up of 16 amino acids. Trimming removed 8 bases from V and 3 bases from J; junction bases left unmatched: 10. The germline V gene has CDR1 WNHNN and CDR2 SYGVQD (reference sequence). The CDR3 nucleotides are TGCGCCAGCGGGATGACTAGCGGGATTGAGACAGATACGCAGTATTTT. It specifies CASGMTSGIETDTQYF.

This clone turned up a few times. V gene TRBV18 combines with J gene TRBJ2-7; TRBD1 agrees at 7 bases. The CDR3 is 15 residues long. V shed 3 bases, J shed 1 base, and the junction held 6 bases outside the gene matches. Germline-derived CDR1 and CDR2 are KGHSH and LQKENI. CDR3: CASSPGDSFSYEQYF. CDR3 sequence (DNA): TGTGCCAGCTCACCGGGGGACAGCTTTTCCTACGAGCAGTACTTC.

This rearrangement joins TRBV6-1 to TRBJ2-7; perhaps TRBD2 as D (6 bases). Between the trimmed V and J ends, which lost 3 bases and 0 bases, there was a span of 12 bases. CDR3 length: 15 residues. The germline V gene encodes CDR1 MNHNS and CDR2 SASEGT. In nucleotides, the CDR3 is TGTGCCAGCAGTGAGGAGCGGGTGCCCTCCTACGAGCAGTACTTC. Translated, it gives CASSEERVPSYEQYF.

This chain connects TRBV7-2 to TRBJ2-3; 8 bases fit TRBD1. Germline-derived CDR1 and CDR2 are SGHTA and FQGNSA. Losses at the gene ends were 2 bases for V and 4 bases for J; bases not matched to a gene: 11. This CDR3 comprises 17 residues. CDR3 in DNA: TGTGCCAGCAGCTTAAGGGATAGACAGGGGCGAGCAGATACGCAGTATTTT. Encoded protein: CASSLRDRQGRADTQYF.

This chain uses TRBV29-1 with TRBJ1-2; D uncertain. Looked up from germline, CDR1 is SQVTM and CDR2 is ANQGSEA. This CDR3 comprises 13 residues. V was shortened by 4 bases and J by 4 bases, with 13 bases between the two germline ends. DNA of the CDR3: TGCAGCGTTGCCATAGAGGGCTGCTATGGCTACACCTTC. Amino acids: CSVAIEGCYGYTF.